This T cell receptor beta chain stems from a study of OX40 agonist ivuxolimab in advanced cancers. Study-wide background: Anti-PD-1, anti-PD-L1 or anti-CTLA-4 therapy given earlier was allowed, and 40% had some. The study reported partial responses in three patients: one hepatocellular carcinoma, two cutaneous melanoma.

The CDR3 is 19 amino acids. V gave up 3 bases and J gave up 4 bases, with 28 bases separating them. Germline CDR1 is SGHNT and CDR2 is YYREEE (reference sequence). Assay: immunoSEQ multiplex PCR; the TCRdb copy retains only in-frame clones and omits some. The sample holds some 74,000 clones, approximately 82% seen once. The study, taken as a whole, reports: It was not determined which antigens were specifically recognized by the peripheral T cells that had undergone clonal expansion. Low normalized T-cell clonal expansion also characterized some of the nonresponders.

On this clone itself: The antigen remains unidentified.

The specimen was CD4+ or CD8+ T cells sorted from blood, collected in a trial of the OX40 agonist ivuxolimab. The chain couples TRBV5-4 to TRBJ1-1; D gene ambiguous. The receptor was derived from an adult with an advanced solid tumor such as melanoma, head and neck, liver or kidney cancer. CDR3 residues: CASSSQGRGLTVGRTEAFF. DNA for the CDR3: TGTGCCAGCAGCTCCCAAGGAAGAGGCCTAACGGTAGGGCGCACTGAAGCTTTCTTT. Together with reference TRBV5-4 and TRBJ1-1, the CDR3 gives the full variable domain: ETGVTQSPTHLIKTRGQQVTLRCSSQSGHNTVSWYQQALGQGPQFIFQYYREEENGRGNFPPRFSGLQFPNYSSELNVNALELDDSALYLCASSSQGRGLTVGRTEAFFGQGTRLTVV.